This T cell receptor beta chain was recovered during a study of vaccination and CD4 T cells after COVID-19. Across the whole study: The authors exposed cells to overlapping spike peptides derived from SARS-CoV-2, HCoV-NL63, HCoV-OC43 and HCoV-229E.

Noted treatment: roughly ten-day PBMC culture with coronavirus spike peptide pools or control peptides (ViraFEST assay). With fresh IL-2 medium, half the medium was replaced on days 3 and 7. Notes on the study in general: The study found median SARS-CoV-2-reactive clonotypes rising from roughly 19 to 38, not significantly.

The Oncomine TCR Beta short-read assay generated sequence data from the DNA of cultured CD4+ T cells. TCRdb used MiXCR to reprocess the PCR reads, holding one entry per CDR3 protein. Of some 8,000 distinct CDR3 sequences detected, around 59% appear once; the ten largest clones hold around 43%. This clonotype has more than one count but fewer than ten. The antigen is not known. The receptor was derived from a human donor who had recovered from COVID-19. Sequencing was done on a sample of CD4+ T cells from blood, cultured in vitro.

The chain's CDR3 is CASSLGDRGLYEQYF. In DNA form, the CDR3 reads TGTGCCAGCAGCTTAGGAGACAGGGGACTCTACGAGCAGTACTTC. The chain has TRBV11-2 and TRBJ2-7; 8 nucleotides line up with TRBD1. V trimming: 1 base; J trimming: 3 bases; junction bases outside the gene matches: 5. The germline gives CDR1 SGHAT, CDR2 FQNNGV. The CDR3 covers 15 residues.